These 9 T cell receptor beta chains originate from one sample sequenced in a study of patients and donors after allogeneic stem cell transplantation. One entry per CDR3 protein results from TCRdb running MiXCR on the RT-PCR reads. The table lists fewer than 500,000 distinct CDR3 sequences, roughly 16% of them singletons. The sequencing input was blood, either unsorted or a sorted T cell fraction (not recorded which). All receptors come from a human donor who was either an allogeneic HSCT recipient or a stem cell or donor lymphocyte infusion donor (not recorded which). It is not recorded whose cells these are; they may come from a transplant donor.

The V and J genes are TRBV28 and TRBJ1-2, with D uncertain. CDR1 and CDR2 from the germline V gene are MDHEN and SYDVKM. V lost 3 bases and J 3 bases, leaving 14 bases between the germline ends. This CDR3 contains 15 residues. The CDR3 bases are TGTGCCAGCAGTTTTGAGGCGGATTCCTACTATGGCTACACCTTC. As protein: CASSFEADSYYGYTF.

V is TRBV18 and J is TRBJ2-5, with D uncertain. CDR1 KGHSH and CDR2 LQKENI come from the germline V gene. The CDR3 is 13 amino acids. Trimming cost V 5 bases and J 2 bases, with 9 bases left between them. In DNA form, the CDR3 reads TGTGCCAGCTCAGTCCAGATTCAAGAGACCCAGTACTTC. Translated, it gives CASSVQIQETQYF. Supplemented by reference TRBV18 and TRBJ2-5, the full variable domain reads NAGVMQNPRHLVRRRGQEARLRCSPMKGHSHVYWYRQLPEEGLKFMVYLQKENIIDESGMPKERFSAEFPKEGPSILRIQQVVRGDSAAYFCASSVQIQETQYFGPGTRLLVL.

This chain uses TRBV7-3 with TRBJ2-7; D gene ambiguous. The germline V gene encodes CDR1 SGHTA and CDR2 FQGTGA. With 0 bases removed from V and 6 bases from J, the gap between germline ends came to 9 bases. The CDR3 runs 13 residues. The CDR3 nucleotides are TGTGCCAGCAGCTTAACTCGTGTGAGCGAGCAGTACTTC. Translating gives CASSLTRVSEQYF.

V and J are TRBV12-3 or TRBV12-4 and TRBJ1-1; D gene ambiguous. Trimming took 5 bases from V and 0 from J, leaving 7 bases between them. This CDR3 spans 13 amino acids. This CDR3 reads CASSRIMNTEAFF. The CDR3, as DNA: TGTGCCAGCAGTCGAATTATGAACACTGAAGCTTTCTTT.

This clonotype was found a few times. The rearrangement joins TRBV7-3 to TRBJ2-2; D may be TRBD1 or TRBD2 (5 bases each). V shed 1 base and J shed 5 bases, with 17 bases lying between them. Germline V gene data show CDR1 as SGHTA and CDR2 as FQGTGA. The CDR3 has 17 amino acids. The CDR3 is CASSLISRDQFTGELFF. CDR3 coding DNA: TGTGCCAGCAGCTTAATTTCTCGGGACCAGTTTACCGGGGAGCTGTTTTTT.

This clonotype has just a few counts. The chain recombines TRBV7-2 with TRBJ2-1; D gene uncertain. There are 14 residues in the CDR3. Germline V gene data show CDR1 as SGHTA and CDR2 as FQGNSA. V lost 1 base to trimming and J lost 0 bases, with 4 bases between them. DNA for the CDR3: TGTGCCAGCAGCTTAGATGACTCCTACAATGAGCAGTTCTTC. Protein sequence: CASSLDDSYNEQFF.

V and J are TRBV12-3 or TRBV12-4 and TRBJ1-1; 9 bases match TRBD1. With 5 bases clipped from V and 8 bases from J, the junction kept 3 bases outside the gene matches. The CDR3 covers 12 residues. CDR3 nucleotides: TGTGCCAGCAGTCCCGGGACAGGGGAAGCTTTCTTT. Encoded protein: CASSPGTGEAFF.

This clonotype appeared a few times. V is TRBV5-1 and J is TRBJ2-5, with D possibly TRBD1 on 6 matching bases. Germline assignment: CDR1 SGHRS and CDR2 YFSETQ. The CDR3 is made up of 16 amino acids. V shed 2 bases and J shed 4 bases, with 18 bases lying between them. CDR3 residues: CASSFVGWGPGETQYF. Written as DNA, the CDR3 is TGCGCCAGCAGCTTTGTGGGTTGGGGGCCTGGAGAGACCCAGTACTTC.

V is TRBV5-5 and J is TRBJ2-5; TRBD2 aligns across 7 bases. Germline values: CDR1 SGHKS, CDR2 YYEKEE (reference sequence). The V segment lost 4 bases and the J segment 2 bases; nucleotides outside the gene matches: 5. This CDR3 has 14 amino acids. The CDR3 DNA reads TGTGCCAGCAGCCGAGCGGGGCCTCAAGAGACCCAGTACTTC. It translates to CASSRAGPQETQYF.